This TCR beta chain was documented in a study of STAT3 mutations in large granular lymphocyte leukemia. Study-level points and caveats: At least one immunodominant TCR beta clonotype appeared in every T-cell large granular lymphocyte leukemia patient.

A remark on this clone: Its antigen remains unidentified.

Trimming pared 1 base from V and 6 bases from J, leaving 7 bases between. This CDR3 contains 13 residues. Germline V gene data show CDR1 as SGHTA and CDR2 as FQGNSA. Average productive template count per sample was around 43,000. Libraries were prepared by immunoSEQ multiplex PCR; TCRdb keeps only in-frame clonotypes and omits some of them. The table lists 600 to 650 clones, 45% to 50% of them singletons. This TCR derives from a woman between 45 and 60 years old with T-cell large granular lymphocyte leukemia. Some clones in this sample may be carry-over from other donors' samples. Input material: peripheral blood mononuclear cells. The chain uses TRBV7-2 and TRBJ2-1, with D hard to call. CDR3 DNA: TGTGCCAGCAGCTTAGGGCTCCCCAATGAGCAGTTCTTC. This encodes CASSLGLPNEQFF.